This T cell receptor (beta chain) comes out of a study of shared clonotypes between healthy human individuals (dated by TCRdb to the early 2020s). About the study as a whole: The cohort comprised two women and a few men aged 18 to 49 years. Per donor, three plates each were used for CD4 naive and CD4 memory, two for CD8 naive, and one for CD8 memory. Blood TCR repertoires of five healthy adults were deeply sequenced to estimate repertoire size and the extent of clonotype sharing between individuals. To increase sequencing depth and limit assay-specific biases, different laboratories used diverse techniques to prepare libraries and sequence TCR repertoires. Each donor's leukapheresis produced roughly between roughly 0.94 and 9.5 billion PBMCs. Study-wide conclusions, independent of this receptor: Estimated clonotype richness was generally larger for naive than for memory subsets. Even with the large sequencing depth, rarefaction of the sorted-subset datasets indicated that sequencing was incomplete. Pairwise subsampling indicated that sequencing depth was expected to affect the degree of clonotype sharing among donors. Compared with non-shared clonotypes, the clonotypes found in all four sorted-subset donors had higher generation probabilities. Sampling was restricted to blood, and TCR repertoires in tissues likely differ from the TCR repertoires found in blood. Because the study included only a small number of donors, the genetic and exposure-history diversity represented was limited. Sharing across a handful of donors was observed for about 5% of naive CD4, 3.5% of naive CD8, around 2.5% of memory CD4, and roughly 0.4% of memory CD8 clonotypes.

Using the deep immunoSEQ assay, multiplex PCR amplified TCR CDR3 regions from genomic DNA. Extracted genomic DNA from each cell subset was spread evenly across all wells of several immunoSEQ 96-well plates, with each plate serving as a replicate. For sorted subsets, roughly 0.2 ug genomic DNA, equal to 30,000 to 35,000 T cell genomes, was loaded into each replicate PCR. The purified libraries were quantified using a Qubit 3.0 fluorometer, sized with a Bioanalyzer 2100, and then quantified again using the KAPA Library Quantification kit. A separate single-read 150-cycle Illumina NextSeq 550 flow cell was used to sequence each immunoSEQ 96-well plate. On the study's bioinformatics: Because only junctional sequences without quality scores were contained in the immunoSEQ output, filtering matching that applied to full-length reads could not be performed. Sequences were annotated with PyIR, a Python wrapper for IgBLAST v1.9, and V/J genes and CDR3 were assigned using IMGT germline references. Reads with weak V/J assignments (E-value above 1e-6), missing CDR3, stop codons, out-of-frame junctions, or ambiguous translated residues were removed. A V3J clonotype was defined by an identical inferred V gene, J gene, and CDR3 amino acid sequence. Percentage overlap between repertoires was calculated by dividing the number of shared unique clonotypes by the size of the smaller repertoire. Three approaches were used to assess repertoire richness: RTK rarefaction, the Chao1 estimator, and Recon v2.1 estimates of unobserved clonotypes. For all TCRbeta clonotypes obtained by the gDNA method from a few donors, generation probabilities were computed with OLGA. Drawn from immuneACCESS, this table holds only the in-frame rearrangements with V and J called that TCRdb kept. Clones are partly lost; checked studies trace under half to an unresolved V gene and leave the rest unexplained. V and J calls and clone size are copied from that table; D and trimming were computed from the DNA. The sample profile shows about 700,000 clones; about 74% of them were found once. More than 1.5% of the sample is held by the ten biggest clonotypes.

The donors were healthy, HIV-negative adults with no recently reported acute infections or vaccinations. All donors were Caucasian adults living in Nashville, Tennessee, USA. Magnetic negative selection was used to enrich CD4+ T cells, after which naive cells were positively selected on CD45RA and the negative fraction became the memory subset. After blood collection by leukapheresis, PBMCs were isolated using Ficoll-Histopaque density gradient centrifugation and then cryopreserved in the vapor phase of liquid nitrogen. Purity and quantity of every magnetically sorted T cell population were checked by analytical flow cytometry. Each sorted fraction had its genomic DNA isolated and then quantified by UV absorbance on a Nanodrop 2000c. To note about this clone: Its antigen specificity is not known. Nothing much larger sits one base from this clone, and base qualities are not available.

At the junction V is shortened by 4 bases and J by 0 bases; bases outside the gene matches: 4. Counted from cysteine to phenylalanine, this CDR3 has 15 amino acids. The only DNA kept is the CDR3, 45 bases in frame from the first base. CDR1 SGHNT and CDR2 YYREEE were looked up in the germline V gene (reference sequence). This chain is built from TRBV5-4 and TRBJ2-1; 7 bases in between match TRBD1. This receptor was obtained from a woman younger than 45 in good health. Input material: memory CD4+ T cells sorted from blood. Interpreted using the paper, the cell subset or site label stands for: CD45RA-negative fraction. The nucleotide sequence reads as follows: TGTGCCAGCAGCGCCGACAGGGCCTCCTACAATGAGCAGTTCTTC. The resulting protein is CASSADRASYNEQFF.